This TCR beta chain was sequenced in a study of blood T cell repertoires in COVID-19. Study-level background: The study drew acute and convalescent COVID-19 samples from the United States, Italy and Spain. The cDNA or gDNA used as material had been derived from T cells, B-cell-depleted T cells, or PBMCs.

The V and J ends lost 3 bases and 2 bases, in that order; junction bases with no gene match: 3. Germline loops: CDR1 SGHVS, CDR2 FNYEAQ. The CDR3 has 15 amino acids. Authors' processing steps: Reference gene primer amplification gave nucleated cell count estimates. Sequenced by immunoSEQ multiplex PCR; TCRdb stores in-frame clones only, minus some. V and J calls and clone size follow that table, whereas D and trimming were derived from the DNA. Counted here are approximately 100,000 clones, approximately 81% occurring once; the ten biggest clones make up 35% to 45%. The sequenced sample was peripheral blood. This receptor was taken from an older man with acute or convalescent COVID-19. The J gene is TRBJ2-3, the V gene TRBV7-6; 9 nucleotides line up with TRBD2. The CDR3 bases are TGTGCCAGCAGCTTCGGCGGGAGGGCCACAGATACGCAGTATTTT. Residues: CASSFGGRATDTQYF.